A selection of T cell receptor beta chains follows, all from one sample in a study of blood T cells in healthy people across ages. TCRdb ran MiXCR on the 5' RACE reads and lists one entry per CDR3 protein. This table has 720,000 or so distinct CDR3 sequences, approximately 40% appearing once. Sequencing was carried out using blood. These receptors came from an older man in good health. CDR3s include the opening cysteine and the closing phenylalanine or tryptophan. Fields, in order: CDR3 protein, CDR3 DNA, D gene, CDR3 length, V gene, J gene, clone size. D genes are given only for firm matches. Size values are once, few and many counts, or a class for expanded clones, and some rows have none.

CDR3 protein: CSVSGTSGRTPDTQYF
CDR3 DNA: TGCAGTGTATCCGGGACTAGCGGGAGGACGCCAGATACGCAGTATTTT
D gene: TRBD2
CDR3 length: 16
V gene: TRBV20-1
J gene: TRBJ2-3
clone size: few

CDR3 protein: CASSESGTPGLRNEQYF
CDR3 DNA: TGTGCCAGCAGTGAAAGCGGGACCCCGGGACTAAGGAACGAGCAGTACTTC
D gene: TRBD2
CDR3 length: 17
V gene: TRBV25-1
J gene: TRBJ2-7
clone size: few

CDR3 protein: CASSLGRIEKLFF
CDR3 DNA: TGCGCCAGCAGTCTTGGACGGATCGAAAAACTGTTTTTT
D gene: NA
CDR3 length: 13
V gene: TRBV4-1
J gene: TRBJ1-4
clone size: many

CDR3 protein: CASSLGVLTGELFF
CDR3 DNA: TGTGCCAGCAGCTTAGGGGTTCTAACCGGGGAGCTGTTTTTT
D gene: NA
CDR3 length: 14
V gene: TRBV7-2
J gene: TRBJ2-2
clone size: NA

CDR3 protein: CAIAGTGVYEQYF
CDR3 DNA: TGTGCCATCGCCGGGACAGGGGTTTACGAGCAGTACTTC
D gene: TRBD1
CDR3 length: 13
V gene: TRBV10-3
J gene: TRBJ2-7
clone size: many

CDR3 protein: CASSVARRNEQFF
CDR3 DNA: TGTGCCAGCAGCGTAGCGCGGCGGAATGAGCAGTTCTTC
D gene: NA
CDR3 length: 13
V gene: TRBV7-9
J gene: TRBJ2-1
clone size: NA

CDR3 protein: CASSSKQQGGYEQYF
CDR3 DNA: TGTGCCAGCAGCTCAAAACAACAGGGGGGCTACGAGCAGTACTTC
D gene: TRBD1
CDR3 length: 15
V gene: TRBV5-8
J gene: TRBJ2-7
clone size: NA

CDR3 protein: CASSSGRGGSSYNEQYF
CDR3 DNA: TGCGCCAGCAGCTCGGGACGGGGAGGGAGCTCCTACAATGAGCAGTACTTC
D gene: TRBD2
CDR3 length: 17
V gene: TRBV5-1
J gene: TRBJ2-7
clone size: NA

CDR3 protein: CANSQWGEGETQYF
CDR3 DNA: TGCGCCAACAGCCAATGGGGGGAGGGTGAGACCCAGTACTTC
D gene: TRBD2
CDR3 length: 14
V gene: TRBV4-3
J gene: TRBJ2-5
clone size: NA

CDR3 protein: CSARGPLDQETQYF
CDR3 DNA: TGCAGTGCTAGAGGACCACTAGATCAAGAGACCCAGTACTTC
D gene: NA
CDR3 length: 14
V gene: TRBV20-1
J gene: TRBJ2-5
clone size: NA

CDR3 protein: CASSQGGTARSTDTQYF
CDR3 DNA: TGTGCCAGCAGCCAAGGGGGGACAGCACGGAGCACAGATACGCAGTATTTT
D gene: TRBD1
CDR3 length: 17
V gene: TRBV3-1
J gene: TRBJ2-3
clone size: NA

CDR3 protein: CASSQLAGIPYEQYF
CDR3 DNA: TGTGCCAGCAGCCAACTAGCGGGGATCCCCTACGAGCAGTACTTC
D gene: TRBD2
CDR3 length: 15
V gene: TRBV7-3
J gene: TRBJ2-7
clone size: few

CDR3 protein: CATRAPGQIFYEQYF
CDR3 DNA: TGTGCCACCAGAGCCCCTGGACAGATTTTCTACGAGCAGTACTTC
D gene: NA
CDR3 length: 15
V gene: TRBV2
J gene: TRBJ2-7
clone size: few

CDR3 protein: CASSRTSGGPKTQYF
CDR3 DNA: TGTGCCAGCAGCCGGACTAGCGGGGGGCCAAAGACCCAGTACTTC
D gene: TRBD2
CDR3 length: 15
V gene: TRBV7-8
J gene: TRBJ2-5
clone size: NA

CDR3 protein: CASSRPPEGAQYF
CDR3 DNA: TGTGCCAGCAGTCGCCCCCCAGAGGGAGCGCAGTATTTT
D gene: NA
CDR3 length: 13
V gene: TRBV6-5
J gene: TRBJ2-3
clone size: NA

CDR3 protein: CASSAPRLAGIYNEQFF
CDR3 DNA: TGTGCCAGTAGTGCCCCCCGGCTAGCGGGTATCTACAATGAGCAGTTCTTC
D gene: TRBD2
CDR3 length: 17
V gene: TRBV19
J gene: TRBJ2-1
clone size: NA

CDR3 protein: CASSPGQGFSSPLHF
CDR3 DNA: TGTGCCAGCAGCCCGGGACAGGGGTTTAGTTCACCCCTCCACTTT
D gene: TRBD1
CDR3 length: 15
V gene: TRBV25-1
J gene: TRBJ1-6
clone size: NA

CDR3 protein: CASSLDGGLNQPQHF
CDR3 DNA: TGTGCCAGCAGCTTAGATGGTGGCCTCAATCAGCCCCAGCATTTT
D gene: NA
CDR3 length: 15
V gene: TRBV11-2
J gene: TRBJ1-5
clone size: few

CDR3 protein: CASSPNRGSTDTQYF
CDR3 DNA: TGTGCCAGCAGCCCGAACAGGGGTAGCACAGATACGCAGTATTTT
D gene: TRBD1
CDR3 length: 15
V gene: TRBV11-1
J gene: TRBJ2-3
clone size: few

CDR3 protein: CASSFRRNYGYTF
CDR3 DNA: TGTGCCAGCAGCTTCCGCCGAAACTATGGCTACACCTTC
D gene: NA
CDR3 length: 13
V gene: TRBV13
J gene: TRBJ1-2
clone size: NA

CDR3 protein: CASSESGTGSLDYGYTF
CDR3 DNA: TGTGCCAGCAGTGAATCCGGGACAGGGTCCCTCGACTATGGCTACACCTTC
D gene: TRBD1
CDR3 length: 17
V gene: TRBV25-1
J gene: TRBJ1-2
clone size: NA

CDR3 protein: CSVSLGGRYYNERFF
CDR3 DNA: TGCAGCGTATCGCTCGGGGGTCGGTATTACAATGAGCGGTTCTTC
D gene: NA
CDR3 length: 15
V gene: TRBV29-1
J gene: TRBJ2-1
clone size: NA

CDR3 protein: CASSLGEGTGGYTF
CDR3 DNA: TGTGCCAGCAGCTTAGGGGAGGGGACTGGTGGCTACACCTTC
D gene: NA
CDR3 length: 14
V gene: TRBV7-9
J gene: TRBJ1-2
clone size: NA

CDR3 protein: CASRLGTPSGADTQYF
CDR3 DNA: TGTGCCAGCAGACTTGGGACCCCGAGCGGCGCAGATACGCAGTATTTT
D gene: NA
CDR3 length: 16
V gene: TRBV6-5
J gene: TRBJ2-3
clone size: few

CDR3 protein: CASSGGQGDSYEQYF
CDR3 DNA: TGTGCCAGCAGCGGCGGACAGGGGGATTCCTACGAGCAGTACTTC
D gene: TRBD1
CDR3 length: 15
V gene: TRBV5-4
J gene: TRBJ2-7
clone size: NA

CDR3 protein: CSVEDQRTGGFGYTF
CDR3 DNA: TGCAGCGTTGAAGATCAAAGGACAGGGGGCTTTGGCTACACCTTC
D gene: TRBD1
CDR3 length: 15
V gene: TRBV29-1
J gene: TRBJ1-2
clone size: NA

CDR3 protein: CASSQTSGSGSEQFF
CDR3 DNA: TGTGCCAGCAGCCAAACGAGCGGGAGTGGCAGTGAGCAGTTCTTC
D gene: TRBD2
CDR3 length: 15
V gene: TRBV3-1
J gene: TRBJ2-1
clone size: few

CDR3 protein: CASSLTGGGRSYNEQFF
CDR3 DNA: TGTGCCAGCAGCTTAACTGGAGGCGGGAGGTCCTACAATGAGCAGTTCTTC
D gene: TRBD2
CDR3 length: 17
V gene: TRBV7-6
J gene: TRBJ2-1
clone size: NA

CDR3 protein: CASSLLIAEAFF
CDR3 DNA: TGTGCCAGCAGTCTCCTCATTGCTGAAGCTTTCTTT
D gene: NA
CDR3 length: 12
V gene: TRBV12-3/TRBV12-4
J gene: TRBJ1-1
clone size: many

CDR3 protein: CSARPYIPFSGTTSSYNEQFF
CDR3 DNA: TGCAGTGCTAGGCCCTATATCCCCTTTTCCGGGACTACCAGCTCCTACAATGAGCAGTTCTTC
D gene: TRBD2
CDR3 length: 21
V gene: TRBV20-1
J gene: TRBJ2-1
clone size: few

CDR3 protein: CASSYSSEREEQYF
CDR3 DNA: TGTGCCAGCAGTTACTCGTCGGAGCGCGAAGAGCAGTACTTC
D gene: NA
CDR3 length: 14
V gene: TRBV6-2/TRBV6-3
J gene: TRBJ2-7
clone size: NA

CDR3 protein: CASSHPPGWADTQYF
CDR3 DNA: TGTGCCAGCAGCCACCCTCCCGGATGGGCAGATACGCAGTATTTT
D gene: NA
CDR3 length: 15
V gene: TRBV16
J gene: TRBJ2-3
clone size: few

CDR3 protein: CASSRERVTGEQFF
CDR3 DNA: TGTGCCAGCAGCCGGGAGAGGGTCACGGGGGAGCAGTTCTTC
D gene: NA
CDR3 length: 14
V gene: TRBV11-2
J gene: TRBJ2-1
clone size: few